This T cell receptor (beta chain) was captured in a study of cytomegalovirus exposure and HLA in healthy donors (TCRdb year 2017). With respect to the entire study: According to an earlier analysis of around 600 of the donors, about 190 million T cells yielded 90 million to 130 million unique TCR beta sequences and about 300 Gb of sequence data. Roughly 300 gigabases of sequencing data and around 85 million unique TCR sequences made up an early release that covered 500 to 650 HLA-typed donors. The genetic ancestry cluster associated with self-reported Caucasian donors included about four fifths of the 300 to 450 genotyped donors. The study aimed to test whether signatures of past pathogen exposure could be identified by cataloging public T cell receptors. The study used immunosequencing to profile the T cell repertoires of approximately 690 subjects and linked those repertoires to cytomegalovirus serostatus. In addition to the first cohort of 650 to 800 subjects, a separate validation cohort of 120 different subjects was used. To predict cytomegalovirus infection status, the study combined high-throughput TCR immunosequencing, statistical association of individual TCRs with disease status, and machine learning. In a later analysis, previously published TCR beta repertoires from 600 to 850 donors were re-analyzed and high-resolution HLA genotyping was added so that TCR occurrence patterns could be studied. The later analysis used no new phenotypic data to find candidate immune exposures, relying instead on TCR beta sequences and their occurrence across donors. An earlier analysis of around 580 of the donors used high-throughput TCR beta sequencing to judge whether each TCR beta V gene segment behaved as functional or pseudogenic. Donor age, sex, ethnicity and CMV serostatus were compiled alongside the repertoire data. In a later genetic analysis, genome-wide SNP genotypes for about three fifths of the roughly 670 donors were used, and that subset was treated as a discovery cohort. All discovery cohort repertoires had been generated using a single sequencing platform. Class I and class II HLA loci were covered by the typing at four-digit resolution. The number of donors typed differed by locus, with about 629-640 for A, B, C, DRB1 and DQB1, around 520 for DQA1, about 610 for DPA1, and 400 to 490 for DPB1. Because of strong linkage in the cohort, four or five DR-DQ haplotypes were treated as single units for association and clustering. Among roughly 400 genotyped donors of the cohort, an average of around 220,000 unique TCR beta nucleotide sequences was sequenced per donor, of which 15% to 20% were non-productive.

Of note for this clone: Its antigen has not been determined. No base qualities exist here, and no much larger clone lies one base off it.

As encoded in the germline V gene, CDR1 is SGHTA while CDR2 is FQGNSA. The CDR3 runs 16 amino acids, cysteine and phenylalanine included. Of all the DNA, just the CDR3 is kept, 48 bases in frame from base 1. V lost 5 bases and J lost 0 bases, and the count of bases not matched to a germline gene is 6. The receptor library was made with the immunoSEQ multiplex PCR assay. For the multiplex PCR, a mixture combining 60 forward primers for TCR Vbeta segments and 13 reverse primers for TCR Jbeta segments was used. A multiplex PCR assay on genomic DNA amplified the CDR3 region of rearranged TCR beta genes. The amplified TCR beta libraries were sequenced on the Illumina HiSeq System as 87-base-pair reads. For the original study's pipeline: Across the 640 or so repertoires, a later analysis counted tens of millions of unique TCR beta chains, roughly 11 million of which were shared by at least two donors. Raw reads were error-corrected and collapsed into unique sequences by a nearest-neighbor algorithm in which closely related sequences were merged to remove PCR and sequencing errors. CDR3 sequences were aligned to IMGT reference sequences to assign V, D and J gene segments. For a sequence to be retained, a match of at least six nucleotides to both a V gene segment and a J gene segment was required. Rearrangements were called productive when the CDR3 lacked stop codons and stayed in frame with V and J; all others were non-productive. Following IMGT convention, CDR3 was defined as the stretch from the second conserved V-encoded cysteine to the conserved J-encoded phenylalanine. The earlier analysis of about 560 of the donors excluded any sequence lacking an unambiguous match to a single V gene segment. In an earlier analysis of a few hundred of the donors, a V segment was called functional when productive rearrangements were above 56.7%, and segregating when the standard deviation between donors exceeded 5%. A statistical classification framework was developed to diagnose cytomegalovirus status using the catalog of TCR beta chain sequences. V and J gene assignment, in a later analysis, came from comparing TCR nucleotide sequences with IMGT/GENE-DB human TR gene sequences. The TCRdist pipeline was used in a later analysis to assign CDR3 sequences and most-parsimonious VDJ recombination scenarios. In a later analysis, every TCR beta chain was defined by the combination of its CDR3 amino acid sequence and its V-gene family, and reads without a unique V-gene family were dropped. In a later analysis, some 600 highly shared, low-generation-probability nucleotide sequences were removed to address suspected cross-contamination and a sequencing artifact. In a later analysis, a clonal expansion index was calculated for each public chain from normalized within-repertoire ranks of inferred template counts. Generation probabilities in a later analysis came from a VDJ recombination model fitted to out-of-frame rearrangements, and those results were checked against IGoR. In a later analysis, hypergeometric tests were used to score TCR-TCR, TCR-HLA and TCR-CMV co-occurrence, with a repertoire-size bias correction applied to TCR pairs. A later analysis estimated false discovery rates by permuting HLA or CMV assignments 20 times. In a later analysis, co-occurring TCRs were grouped using DBSCAN, and TCRdist sequence similarity was added for clustering within HLA-allele-positive subsets. For co-occurrence clustering, repertoires with fewer than 30,000 or more than 120,000 public chains were excluded, along with roughly 5 repertoires with anomalous nucleotide sharing. TCRdb took over this immuneACCESS table, retaining in-frame rearrangements with V and J assigned. Such tables are incomplete; in checked studies, under half of the missing clones stem from an unresolved V gene, and the remainder is unexplained. V, J and clone size are taken as reported in that table, and D and trimming were inferred from the DNA itself. Recorded for this sample are about 89,000 clones; under 85% of them occurred a single time. The ten largest clones represent about 1.4% of the sample.

The cohort consisted of approximately 670 healthy bone marrow donors. At the time of sampling, all cohort members were nominally healthy, though unrecorded immune exposures were likely present. The donor was CMV seronegative and was included in the group of several hundred seronegative cohort members. Each donor provided a peripheral blood sample, and peripheral blood mononuclear cells were used for TCR beta sequencing. Genomic DNA extraction from the blood cell samples was performed with the Qiagen DNeasy Blood Extraction Kit. General conclusions and limits of the study: The authors suggested that the approach could potentially be extended to other disease states and immunological phenotypes. Correlated functional status among segregating V segments might be attributable to linkage disequilibrium, but an unknown experimental factor could not be ruled out. The study listed 164 TCR beta chains as associated with cytomegalovirus. For the cohort, immune exposure information was limited to CMV serostatus. The cohort was sequenced for TCR beta chains only, and without alpha or paired-chain data the features that could be detected were limited. Several of the top co-occurrence clusters appeared to be linked to parvovirus B19, influenza, CMV and Epstein-Barr virus, according to a later analysis. A cluster of highly shared sequence variants was judged likely to be a technical artifact of the sequencing pipeline. A further reported finding was that TCR beta sequences accurately predicted the HLA-A and HLA-B alleles for most subjects in the first cohort. In an earlier analysis of some 500 of the donors, most TCR beta V segments were observed in productive rearrangements about 90% or about 30% of the time, broadly matching IMGT annotations. While some public TCRs were present in many individuals, most TCR sequences turned up only very rarely across donors. In both the original and validation cohorts, the classifier was reported to diagnose cytomegalovirus status with high specificity and sensitivity. Three of the identified cytomegalovirus-associated TCR beta chains were confirmed in vitro to be specific for cytomegalovirus antigens. In a later analysis, HLA-associated TCR beta chains showed more clonal expansion and lower generation probabilities than non-associated chains that were equally common. The 87-base-pair reads could not distinguish some IMGT-functional V segments, including TRBV6-2 and TRBV6-3, so those segments were excluded. Because some donors lacked HLA typing at each locus, the association tests relied only on the typed subset. A later genetic analysis reported fewer N-insertions in productive TCRs among donors in an Asian-associated ancestry cluster than the roughly 700-donor mean. V-gene and J-gene trimming of TCR beta chains was associated with a missense DCLRE1C variant in a later genetic analysis, and the association was replicated in an independent cohort. In a later analysis, most CMV-associated TCR beta chains were found to appear HLA-restricted, with HLA associations seemingly driven largely by CMV exposure. A later analysis associated 15,000 or so TCR beta sequences with specific HLA alleles at a false discovery rate of 0.05. According to a later analysis, TCR association rates differed among HLA loci, with DRB1 alleles showing the most associated TCRs and HLA-C alleles showing the fewest. The presence/absence analyses assumed that sequencing depth was roughly uniform across donors, and that assumption may not be true. Some 15 rarely observed V segments, including chromosome 9 orphons, were excluded from the earlier analysis of just under 600 of the donors because counts were too low. Strong co-occurrence of HLA alleles, especially DR and DQ, made assigning TCR associations to individual alleles difficult.

The sequencing sample was made of PBMCs. The V and J segments used are TRBV7-2 and TRBJ2-4, and TRBD2 aligns with 8 junction nucleotides. This sequence originates from a male donor in good health and CMV-seronegative. The CDR3 region reads CASSPRGGLAKNIQYF. The nucleotide sequence is given as TGTGCCAGCAGCCCTCGGGGGGGGTTAGCCAAAAACATTCAGTACTTC.